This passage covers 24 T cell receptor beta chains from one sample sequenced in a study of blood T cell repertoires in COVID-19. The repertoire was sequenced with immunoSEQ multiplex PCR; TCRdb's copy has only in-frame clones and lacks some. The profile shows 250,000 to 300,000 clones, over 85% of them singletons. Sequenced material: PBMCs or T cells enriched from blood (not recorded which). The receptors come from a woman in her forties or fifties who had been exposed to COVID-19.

Here the CDR3 DNA reads TGCAGCGTGGAGGGGGCGGTCTATGGCTACACCTTC. This translates into CSVEGAVYGYTF. The J gene is TRBJ1-2, the V gene TRBV29-1; 7 bases align to TRBD1. Trimming at V came to 6 bases and at J to 4 bases, leaving 5 bases not matched to a gene. This CDR3 is built from 12 residues. Per germline, CDR1 SQVTM and CDR2 ANQGSEA.

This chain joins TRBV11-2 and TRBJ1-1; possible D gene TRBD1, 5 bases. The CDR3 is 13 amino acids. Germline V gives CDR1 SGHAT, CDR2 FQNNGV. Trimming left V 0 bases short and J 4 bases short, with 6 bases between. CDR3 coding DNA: TGTGCCAGCAGCTTAGATCAGGGCACTGAAGCTTTCTTT. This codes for CASSLDQGTEAFF.

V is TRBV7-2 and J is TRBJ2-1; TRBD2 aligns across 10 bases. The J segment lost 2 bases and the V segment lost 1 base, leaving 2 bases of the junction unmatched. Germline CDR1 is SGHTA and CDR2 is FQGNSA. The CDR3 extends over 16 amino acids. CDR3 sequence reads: CASSLVAGGTYNEQFF. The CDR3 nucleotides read TGTGCCAGCAGCTTAGTAGCGGGGGGAACCTACAATGAGCAGTTCTTC. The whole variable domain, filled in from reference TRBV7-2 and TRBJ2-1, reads GAGVSQSPSNKVTEKGKDVELRCDPISGHTALYWYRQSLGQGLEFLIYFQGNSAPDKSGLPSDRFSAERTGGSVSTLTIQRTQQEDSAVYLCASSLVAGGTYNEQFFGPGTRLTVL.

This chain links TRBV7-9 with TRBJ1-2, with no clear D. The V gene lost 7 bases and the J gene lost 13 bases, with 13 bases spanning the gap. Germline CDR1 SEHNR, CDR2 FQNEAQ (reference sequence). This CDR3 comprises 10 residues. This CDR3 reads CASTLPIGTF. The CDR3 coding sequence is TGTGCCAGCACCCTACCCATCGGCACCTTC.

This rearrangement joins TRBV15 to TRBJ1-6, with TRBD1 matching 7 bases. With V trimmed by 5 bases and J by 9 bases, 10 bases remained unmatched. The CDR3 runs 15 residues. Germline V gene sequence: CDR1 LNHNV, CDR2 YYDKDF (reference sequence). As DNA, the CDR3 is TGTGCCACCAGCGGACGAGACAGGGCTGGTTCACCCCTCCACTTT. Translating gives CATSGRDRAGSPLHF.

This CDR3 reads CASSQAPGQYNEQFF. The CDR3, as DNA: TGTGCCAGCAGCCAAGCGCCGGGACAGTACAATGAGCAGTTCTTC. This chain links TRBV3-1 (or the pseudogene TRBV3-2) with TRBJ2-1; 7 bases map to TRBD1. The CDR3 length is 15 residues. CDR1 and CDR2 (germline): LGHDT, YNNKEL (reference sequence). The ends lost 1 base at V and 4 bases at J; junction bases unmatched: 4.

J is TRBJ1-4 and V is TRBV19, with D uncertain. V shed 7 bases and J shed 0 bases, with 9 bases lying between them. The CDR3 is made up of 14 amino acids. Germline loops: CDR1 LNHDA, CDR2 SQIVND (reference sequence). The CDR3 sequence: CASKGVTTNEKLFF. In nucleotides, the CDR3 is TGTGCCAGTAAGGGAGTGACAACTAATGAAAAACTGTTTTTT.

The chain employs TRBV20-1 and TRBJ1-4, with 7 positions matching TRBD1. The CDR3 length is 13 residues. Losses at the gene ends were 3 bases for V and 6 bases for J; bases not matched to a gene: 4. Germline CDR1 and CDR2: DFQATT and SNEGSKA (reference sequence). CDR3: CSASVGGHEKLFF. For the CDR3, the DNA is TGCAGTGCTAGTGTAGGGGGCCATGAAAAACTGTTTTTT.

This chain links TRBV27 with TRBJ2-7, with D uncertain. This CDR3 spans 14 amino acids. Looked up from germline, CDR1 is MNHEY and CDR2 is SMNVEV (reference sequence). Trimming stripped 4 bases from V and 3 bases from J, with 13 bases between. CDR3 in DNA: TGTGCCAGCAGTTACCGAGGCGCGATCTACGAGCAGTACTTC. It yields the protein CASSYRGAIYEQYF.

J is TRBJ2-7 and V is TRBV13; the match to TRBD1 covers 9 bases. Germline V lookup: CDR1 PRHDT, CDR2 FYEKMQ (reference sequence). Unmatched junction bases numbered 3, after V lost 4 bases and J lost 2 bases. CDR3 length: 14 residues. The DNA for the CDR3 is TGTGCCAGCAGCTCCCGACAGGGGGCCTACGAGCAGTACTTC. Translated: CASSSRQGAYEQYF.

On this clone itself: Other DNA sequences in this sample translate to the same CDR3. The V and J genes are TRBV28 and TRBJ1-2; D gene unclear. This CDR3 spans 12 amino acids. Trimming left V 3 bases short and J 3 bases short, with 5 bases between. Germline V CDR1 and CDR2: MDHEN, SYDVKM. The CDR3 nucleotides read TGTGCCAGCAGTTTTAGAGACTATGGCTACACCTTC. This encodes CASSFRDYGYTF.

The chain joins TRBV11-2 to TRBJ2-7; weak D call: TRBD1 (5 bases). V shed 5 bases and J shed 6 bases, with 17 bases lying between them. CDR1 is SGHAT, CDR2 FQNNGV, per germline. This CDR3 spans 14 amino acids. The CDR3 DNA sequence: TGTGCCAGCAGCGCCGCCTGGCAGGGTGGCGAGCAGTACTTC. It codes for CASSAAWQGGEQYF.

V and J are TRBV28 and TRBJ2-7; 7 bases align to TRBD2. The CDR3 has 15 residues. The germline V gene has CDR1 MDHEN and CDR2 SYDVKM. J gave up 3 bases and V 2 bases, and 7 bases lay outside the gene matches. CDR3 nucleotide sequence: TGTGCCAGCAGTTTAGCTCGAGCGGGGAGCTACGAGCAGTACTTC. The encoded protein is CASSLARAGSYEQYF.

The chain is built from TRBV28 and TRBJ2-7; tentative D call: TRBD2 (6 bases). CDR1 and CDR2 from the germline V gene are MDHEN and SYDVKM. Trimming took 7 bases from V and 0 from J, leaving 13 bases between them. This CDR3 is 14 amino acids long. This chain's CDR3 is CASTPLGGSYEQYF. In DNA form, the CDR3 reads TGTGCCAGCACCCCACTCGGGGGCTCCTACGAGCAGTACTTC.

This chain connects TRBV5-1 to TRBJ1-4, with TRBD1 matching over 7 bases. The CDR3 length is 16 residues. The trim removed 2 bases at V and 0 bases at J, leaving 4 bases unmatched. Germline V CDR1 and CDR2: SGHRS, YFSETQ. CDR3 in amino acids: CASSLQGMTTNEKLFF. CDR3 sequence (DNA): TGCGCCAGCAGCTTACAGGGGATGACAACTAATGAAAAACTGTTTTTT.

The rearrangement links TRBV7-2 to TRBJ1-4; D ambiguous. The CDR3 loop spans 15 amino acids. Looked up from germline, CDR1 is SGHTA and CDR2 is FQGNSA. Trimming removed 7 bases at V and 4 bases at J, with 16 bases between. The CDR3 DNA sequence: TGTGCCAGCACCATCCGGTCCGCGGGTAATGAAAAACTGTTTTTT. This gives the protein CASTIRSAGNEKLFF.

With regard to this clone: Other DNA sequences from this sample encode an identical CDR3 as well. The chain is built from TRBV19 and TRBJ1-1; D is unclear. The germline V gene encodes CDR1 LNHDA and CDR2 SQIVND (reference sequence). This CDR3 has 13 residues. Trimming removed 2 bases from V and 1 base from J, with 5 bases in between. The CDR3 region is CASSISGNTEAFF. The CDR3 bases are TGTGCCAGTAGTATAAGCGGGAACACTGAAGCTTTCTTT.

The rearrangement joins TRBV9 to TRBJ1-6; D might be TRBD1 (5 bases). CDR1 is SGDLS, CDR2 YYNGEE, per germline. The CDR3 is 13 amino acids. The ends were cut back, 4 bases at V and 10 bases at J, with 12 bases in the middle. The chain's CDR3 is CASSRWGDSPLHF. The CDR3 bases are TGTGCCAGCAGCCGCTGGGGGGACTCACCCCTCCACTTT.

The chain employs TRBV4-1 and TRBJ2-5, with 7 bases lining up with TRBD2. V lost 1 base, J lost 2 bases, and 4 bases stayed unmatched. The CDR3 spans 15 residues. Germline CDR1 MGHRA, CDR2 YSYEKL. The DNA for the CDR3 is TGCGCCAGCAGCCAAGCCCTAGCGGCGCAAGAGACCCAGTACTTC. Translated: CASSQALAAQETQYF.

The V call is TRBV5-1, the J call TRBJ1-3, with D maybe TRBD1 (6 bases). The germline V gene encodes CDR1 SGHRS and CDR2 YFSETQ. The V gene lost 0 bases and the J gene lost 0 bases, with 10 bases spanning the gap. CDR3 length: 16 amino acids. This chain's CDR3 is CASSLGQVISGNTIYF. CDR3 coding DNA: TGCGCCAGCAGCTTGGGACAGGTAATCTCTGGAAACACCATATATTTT.

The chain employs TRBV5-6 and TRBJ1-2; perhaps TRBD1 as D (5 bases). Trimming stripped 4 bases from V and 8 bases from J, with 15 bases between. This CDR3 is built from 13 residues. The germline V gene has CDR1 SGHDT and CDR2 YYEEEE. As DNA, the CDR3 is TGTGCCAGCAGCCTCCGGGGGAGGAGAGGCTACACCTTC. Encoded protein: CASSLRGRRGYTF.

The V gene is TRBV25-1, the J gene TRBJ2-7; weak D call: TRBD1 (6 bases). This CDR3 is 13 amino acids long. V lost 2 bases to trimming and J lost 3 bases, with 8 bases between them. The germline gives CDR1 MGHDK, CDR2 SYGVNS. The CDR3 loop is CASSEMDSYEQYF. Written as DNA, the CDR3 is TGTGCCAGCAGTGAAATGGACAGCTACGAGCAGTACTTC.

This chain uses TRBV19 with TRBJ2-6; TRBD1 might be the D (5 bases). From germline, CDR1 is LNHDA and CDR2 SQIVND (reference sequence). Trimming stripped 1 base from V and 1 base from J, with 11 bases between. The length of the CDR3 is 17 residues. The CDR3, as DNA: TGTGCCAGTAGTATAGGTCCCGCAGGGTCTGGGGCCAACGTCCTGACTTTC. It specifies CASSIGPAGSGANVLTF.

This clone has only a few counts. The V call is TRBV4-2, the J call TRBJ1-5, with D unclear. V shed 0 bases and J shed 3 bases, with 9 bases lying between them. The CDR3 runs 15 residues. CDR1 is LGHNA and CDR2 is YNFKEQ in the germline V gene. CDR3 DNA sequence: TGTGCCAGCAGCCAAGATGGGCCGTACAATCAGCCCCAGCATTTT. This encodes CASSQDGPYNQPQHF.